The entry that follows covers one T cell receptor (beta chain) sequence. Its antigen remains unknown. The CDR3 contains 16 residues. Germline trimming cut 5 bases from V and 2 bases from J; bases unmatched to any gene: 5. Germline loops: CDR1 SGHTA, CDR2 FQGNSA. The source of the sample is a study of cytomegalovirus exposure and HLA in healthy donors. General observations from the study: Within the data, a cluster of highly shared sequence variants was likely a sequencing artifact. Excluded were some V segments that proved indistinguishable, including TRBV6-2 and TRBV6-3. Cytomegalovirus association was listed for 164 TCR beta chains. Confirmation in vitro established that a few CMV-associated chains were specific for CMV antigens.

In the PCR, 60 Vbeta and 13 Jbeta primers were used. TCRdb's copy holds only in-frame clones and misses some; the assay was immunoSEQ multiplex PCR. This table holds fewer than 200,000 clones, around 84% found once. The source is a man in his late teens or twenties in good health and CMV-seropositive. The sequenced sample was PBMCs. The genes are TRBV7-2 and TRBJ2-6; 8 bases align to TRBD1. The DNA for the CDR3 is TGTGCCAGCAGCCTGGACAGGGTGGCTGGGGCCAACGTCCTGACTTTC. Translating gives CASSLDRVAGANVLTF.